This T cell receptor (beta chain) comes out of a study of regulatory T cells in long-lasting Graves disease. CDR3 regions were amplified by Arm-PCR using iRepertoire HTBI primers to build TCR beta libraries. TCRdb re-derived calls from the multiplex PCR reads in MiXCR, one entry per CDR3 protein. The table has about 370,000 distinct CDR3 sequences, around 16% seen once. Time point in this sample: newly diagnosed GD, antithyroid drugs for less than 3 months. The TCR library used RNA extracted from PBMCs. The CDR3 is 16 amino acids. CDR1 SGHKS and CDR2 YYEKEE come from the germline V gene (reference sequence). V gave up 0 bases and J gave up 2 bases, with 12 bases separating them. This clonotype showed up many times.

This chain links TRBV5-5 with TRBJ2-1; the D gene is possibly TRBD1 (5 bases). This clonotype was obtained from a female donor with Graves disease. The source material was peripheral blood mononuclear cells (PBMCs), sampled at new diagnosis, from a patient treated with antithyroid drugs. Here the CDR3 reads CASSLGWAGTYNEQFF. The CDR3, as DNA: TGTGCCAGCAGCTTGGGCTGGGCAGGGACCTACAATGAGCAGTTCTTC.